The sample holds many counts of the clone carrying this T cell receptor (beta chain). One entry per CDR3 protein results from TCRdb running MiXCR on the 5' RACE reads. Of tens of thousands of distinct CDR3 sequences listed, roughly 3.2% are singletons. The CDR3 has 15 residues. Per the germline V gene, CDR1 is DFQATT and CDR2 is SNEGSKA (reference sequence). J lost 2 bases, V lost 6 bases, and 11 bases had no gene match. The sample is drawn from a study of T cells after yellow fever vaccination. Study-level results: By day 5 rather than day 15, the secondary response had peaked, though it was weaker.

The V and J genes are TRBV20-1 and TRBJ2-3; TRBD2 matches 7 bases. The TCR originated in a young man who received the YFV17D yellow fever vaccine. Material: PBMCs, either bulk or a sorted T-cell subset (CD4+, CD8+, memory, or dextramer-sorted; not recorded which), obtained about 41 days after the first yellow fever vaccination. The CDR3 protein is CSASTSGGTTDTQYF. As DNA, the CDR3 is TGCAGTGCCAGCACGTCCGGGGGGACCACAGATACGCAGTATTTT.